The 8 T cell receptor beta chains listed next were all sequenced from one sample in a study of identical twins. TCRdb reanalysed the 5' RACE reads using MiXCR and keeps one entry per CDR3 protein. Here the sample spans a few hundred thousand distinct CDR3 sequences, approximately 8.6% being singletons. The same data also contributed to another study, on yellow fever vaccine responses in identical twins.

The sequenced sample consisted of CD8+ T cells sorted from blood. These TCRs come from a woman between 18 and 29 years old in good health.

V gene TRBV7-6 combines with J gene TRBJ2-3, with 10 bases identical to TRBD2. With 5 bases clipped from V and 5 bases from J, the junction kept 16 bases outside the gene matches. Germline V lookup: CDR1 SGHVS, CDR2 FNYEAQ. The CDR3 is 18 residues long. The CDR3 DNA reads TGTGCCAGCAGCCGTCCTCAGGGACTAGCGTTCGACAGAGATACGCAGTATTTT. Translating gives CASSRPQGLAFDRDTQYF. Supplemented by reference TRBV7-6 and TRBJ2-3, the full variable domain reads GAGVSQSPRYKVTKRGQDVALRCDPISGHVSLYWYRQALGQGPEFLTYFNYEAQQDKSGLPNDRFSAERPEGSISTLTIQRTEQRDSAMYRCASSRPQGLAFDRDTQYFGPGTRLTVL.

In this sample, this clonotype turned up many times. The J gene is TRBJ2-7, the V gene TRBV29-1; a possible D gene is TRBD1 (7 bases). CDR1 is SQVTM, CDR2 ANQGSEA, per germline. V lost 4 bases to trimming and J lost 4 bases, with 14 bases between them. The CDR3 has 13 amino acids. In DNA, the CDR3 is TGCAGCGTTGCCCGGGACAGCGGGTACGAGCAGTACTTC. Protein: CSVARDSGYEQYF.

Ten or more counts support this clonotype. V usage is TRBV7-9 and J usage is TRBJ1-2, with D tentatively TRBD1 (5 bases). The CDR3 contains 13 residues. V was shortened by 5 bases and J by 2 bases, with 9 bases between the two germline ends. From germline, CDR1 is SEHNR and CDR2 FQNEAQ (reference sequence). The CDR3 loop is CASSLGANYGYTF. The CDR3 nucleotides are TGTGCCAGCAGCCTAGGGGCAAACTATGGCTACACCTTC.

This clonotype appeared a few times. The chain's CDR3 is CASSPRTGNGGTEAFF. The CDR3 DNA sequence: TGTGCCAGCAGCCCCCGGACAGGGAACGGGGGCACTGAAGCTTTCTTT. The V call is TRBV6-1, the J call TRBJ1-1, with TRBD1 identical over 8 bases. V trimming: 6 bases; J trimming: 4 bases; junction bases outside the gene matches: 13. CDR1 is MNHNS and CDR2 is SASEGT in the germline V gene. The CDR3 extends over 16 amino acids.

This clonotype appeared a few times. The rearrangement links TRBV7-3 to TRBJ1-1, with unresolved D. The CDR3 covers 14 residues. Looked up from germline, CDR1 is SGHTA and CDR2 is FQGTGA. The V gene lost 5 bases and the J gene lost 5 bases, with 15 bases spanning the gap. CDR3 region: CASSHEPTGTEAFF. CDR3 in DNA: TGTGCCAGCAGCCACGAACCGACTGGGACTGAAGCTTTCTTT.

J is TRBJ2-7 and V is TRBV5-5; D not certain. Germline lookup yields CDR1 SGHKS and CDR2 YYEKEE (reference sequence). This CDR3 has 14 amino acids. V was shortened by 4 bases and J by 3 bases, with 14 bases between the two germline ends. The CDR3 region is CASSPVPAIYEQYF. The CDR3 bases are TGTGCCAGCAGCCCCGTGCCAGCGATCTACGAGCAGTACTTC.

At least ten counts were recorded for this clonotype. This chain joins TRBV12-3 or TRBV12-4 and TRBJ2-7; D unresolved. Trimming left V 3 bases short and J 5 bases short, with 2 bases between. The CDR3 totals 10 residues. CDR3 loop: CASSLDEQYF. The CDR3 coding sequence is TGTGCCAGCAGTTTGGACGAGCAGTACTTC.

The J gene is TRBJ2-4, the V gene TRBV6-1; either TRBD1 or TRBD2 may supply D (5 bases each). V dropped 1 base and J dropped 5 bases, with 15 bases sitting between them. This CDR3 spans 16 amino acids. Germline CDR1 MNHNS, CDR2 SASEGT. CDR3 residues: CASSEEARVRENIQYF. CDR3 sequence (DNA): TGTGCCAGCAGTGAAGAGGCCAGGGTGAGGGAAAACATTCAGTACTTC.